The rows below give T cell receptor beta chains drawn from one sample of a study of T cells in Graves' hyperthyroidism and ophthalmopathy. TCRdb re-analysed the multiplex PCR reads in MiXCR, keeping a single row per CDR3 protein. The top ten clones hold approximately 10% of a sample with hundreds of thousands of distinct CDR3 sequences, 13% to 15% of them seen once. Sequenced material: blood. Receptor source: a woman between 18 and 29 years old with Graves' hyperthyroidism. CDR3s include the opening cysteine and the closing phenylalanine or tryptophan. The D gene is left open where the match is weak. Clone size is stated in some rows and not others, as once, few, many or a class when expanded.

j_gene: TRBJ1-1; len: 14; abundance: many; v_gene: TRBV18; d_gene: -; CDR3nt: TGTGCCAGCTCACCACTGCACGGGTTCGCTGAAGCTTTCTTT; CDR3aa: CASSPLHGFAEAFF
j_gene: TRBJ2-3; len: 16; abundance: many; v_gene: TRBV14; d_gene: -; CDR3nt: TGTGCCAGCAGCCAAGTCGGTGGCCTGAGCACAGATACGCAGTATTTT; CDR3aa: CASSQVGGLSTDTQYF
j_gene: TRBJ2-1; len: 15; abundance: -; v_gene: TRBV20-1; d_gene: TRBD1; CDR3nt: TGCAGTGCTAGGGGGATACAGGGGGGATACAATGAGCAGTTCTTC; CDR3aa: CSARGIQGGYNEQFF
j_gene: TRBJ2-3; len: 13; abundance: many; v_gene: TRBV20-1; d_gene: -; CDR3nt: TGCAGTGCAACCGGGACCTACACAGATACGCAGTATTTT; CDR3aa: CSATGTYTDTQYF
j_gene: TRBJ2-1; len: 18; abundance: -; v_gene: TRBV7-9; d_gene: -; CDR3nt: TGTGCCAGCAGCCCTCAGGGGGGGGACGGGAGCTCCTACAATGAGCAGTTCTTC; CDR3aa: CASSPQGGDGSSYNEQFF
j_gene: TRBJ1-5; len: 14; abundance: -; v_gene: TRBV19; d_gene: -; CDR3nt: TGTGCCAGTAGTATTCGGCAGTACAATCAGCCCCAGCATTTT; CDR3aa: CASSIRQYNQPQHF
j_gene: TRBJ2-1; len: 16; abundance: -; v_gene: TRBV20-1; d_gene: TRBD2; CDR3nt: TGCAGTGCTAGCTCGCTAGCGGGAGGGCCGGCGAATGAGCAGTTCTTC; CDR3aa: CSASSLAGGPANEQFF
j_gene: TRBJ1-2; len: 13; abundance: once; v_gene: TRBV12-3/TRBV12-4; d_gene: -; CDR3nt: TGTGCCAGCAGCATAAAGATAAACTATGGCTACACCTTC; CDR3aa: CASSIKINYGYTF
j_gene: TRBJ1-3; len: 12; abundance: many; v_gene: TRBV30; d_gene: -; CDR3nt: TGTGCTACTGGGGGCTCTGGAAACACCATATATTTT; CDR3aa: CATGGSGNTIYF
j_gene: TRBJ2-3; len: 15; abundance: many; v_gene: TRBV18; d_gene: TRBD1; CDR3nt: TGTGCCAGCTCACCTCGGCGACAGGGGGGAGATACGCAGTATTTT; CDR3aa: CASSPRRQGGDTQYF
j_gene: TRBJ2-7; len: 15; abundance: many; v_gene: TRBV28; d_gene: TRBD1; CDR3nt: TGTGCCAGCAGTTTTCTCCGGGACAGGAACTACGAGCAGTACTTC; CDR3aa: CASSFLRDRNYEQYF